This TCR beta chain is from a study of control samples from healthy donors and cancer patients. V lost 0 bases to trimming and J lost 5 bases; unmatched junction nucleotides: 5. The CDR3 contains 16 residues. Germline CDR1 is SGHRS and CDR2 is YFSETQ. Clones were read by immunoSEQ multiplex PCR, and TCRdb kept only the in-frame ones, dropping some. The sample contains just over 150,000 clones, roughly 94% of which appear only once. This sequence joins TRBV5-1 and TRBJ2-2; the match to TRBD2 covers 9 bases. The TCR sequence derives from a woman between 40 and 55 years old in good health. The sample taken for sequencing was blood. The CDR3 loop is CASSLARLAATGELFF. The CDR3 DNA reads TGCGCCAGCAGCTTGGCCAGACTAGCGGCTACCGGGGAGCTGTTTTTT. Supplemented by reference TRBV5-1 and TRBJ2-2, the full variable domain reads KAGVTQTPRYLIKTRGQQVTLSCSPISGHRSVSWYQQTPGQGLQFLFEYFSETQRNKGNFPGRFSGRQFSNSRSEMNVSTLELGDSALYLCASSLARLAATGELFFGEGSRLTVL.